Sequencing of this TCR beta chain was carried out in a study of long-term antiretroviral therapy in people with HIV. Version v3.0 of the immunoSEQ assay was performed at survey level. Clones were read by immunoSEQ multiplex PCR, and TCRdb kept only the in-frame ones, dropping some. The sample contains tens of thousands of clones, 86% of which appear only once. Trimming removed 8 bases at V and 0 bases at J, with 11 bases between. There are 13 residues in the CDR3. From germline, CDR1 is LNHDA and CDR2 SQIVND (reference sequence). The J gene is TRBJ2-7, the V gene TRBV19, with no clear D. The material sequenced was unsorted PBMCs, taken 0.1 years before starting antiretroviral therapy. This clonotype originated in a woman aged 45-65 years with HIV. The CDR3 protein is CASAAGGSYEQYF. The CDR3 DNA reads as TGTGCCAGTGCCGCCGGCGGCTCCTACGAGCAGTACTTC.